Following are 21 T cell receptor beta chains from one sample sequenced in a study of blood T cell repertoires in COVID-19. Profiled with immunoSEQ multiplex PCR; TCRdb holds only in-frame clones, not every one. This table has about 180,000 clones, about 87% appearing once. Source material: peripheral blood. The receptor set was obtained from a woman aged 25-40 years with acute or convalescent COVID-19.

The chain is built from TRBV19 and TRBJ1-5; maybe TRBD1 (5 bases). CDR3 length: 16 residues. Trimming removed 6 bases at V and 3 bases at J, with 18 bases between. CDR1 and CDR2 (germline): LNHDA, SQIVND (reference sequence). The CDR3 DNA reads TGTGCCAGTAGCCTGGGCCCCGGAGGGGACAATCAGCCCCAGCATTTT. As protein: CASSLGPGGDNQPQHF.

The chain carries TRBV6-5 and TRBJ2-1, with a tentative D call TRBD2 (5 bases). Germline CDR1 MNHEY, CDR2 SVGAGI. V dropped 6 bases and J dropped 6 bases, with 18 bases sitting between them. There are 15 residues in the CDR3. The CDR3 protein is CASSPGVGPTNEQFF. In DNA form, the CDR3 reads TGTGCCAGCAGCCCCGGGGTAGGTCCGACCAATGAGCAGTTCTTC.

The chain joins TRBV9 to TRBJ2-1; 11 bases map to TRBD2. The CDR3 extends over 15 amino acids. Losses at the gene ends were 4 bases for V and 4 bases for J; bases not matched to a gene: 4. Germline V lookup: CDR1 SGDLS, CDR2 YYNGEE. In nucleotides, the CDR3 is TGTGCCAGCAGCAATAGCGGGAGGGAGTACAATGAGCAGTTCTTC. It specifies CASSNSGREYNEQFF.

CDR3 DNA: TGTGCCAGCAGTCCCGGGCTTGGGACATATGAAGCTTTCTTT. Translation: CASSPGLGTYEAFF. This chain uses TRBV27 with TRBJ1-1; perhaps TRBD1 as D (6 bases). Germline-derived CDR1 and CDR2 are MNHEY and SMNVEV (reference sequence). Trimming took off 5 bases at V and 7 bases at J, with 17 bases between the two ends. This CDR3 spans 14 amino acids.

The V gene is TRBV7-9, the J gene TRBJ2-1; a possible D gene is TRBD1 (5 bases). The germline V gene encodes CDR1 SEHNR and CDR2 FQNEAQ (reference sequence). This CDR3 comprises 13 residues. Trimming cost V 6 bases and J 5 bases, with 11 bases left between them. DNA of the CDR3: TGTGCCAGCAGTTACGAGGACAACAATGAGCAGTTCTTC. This sequence encodes CASSYEDNNEQFF. Combining the CDR3 with reference TRBV7-9 and TRBJ2-1 gives the whole variable domain DTGVSQNPRHKITKRGQNVTFRCDPISEHNRLYWYRQTLGQGPEFLTYFQNEAQLEKSRLLSDRFSAERPKGSFSTLEIQRTEQGDSAMYLCASSYEDNNEQFFGPGTRLTVL.

This clone was detected a few times. J is TRBJ1-1 and V is TRBV5-1; TRBD1 aligns across 7 bases. The CDR3 runs 13 residues. Trimming at V came to 5 bases and at J to 1 base, leaving 2 bases not matched to a gene. Germline values: CDR1 SGHRS, CDR2 YFSETQ. The CDR3, as DNA: TGCGCCAGCAGGGGACAGACGAACACTGAAGCTTTCTTT. It encodes CASRGQTNTEAFF.

This clone was detected only a few times. V usage is TRBV19 and J usage is TRBJ2-7, with 11 bases fitting TRBD2. Germline V gene sequence: CDR1 LNHDA, CDR2 SQIVND (reference sequence). V gave up 9 bases and J gave up 2 bases; unmatched junction bases: 3. This CDR3 region has 13 residues. The chain's CDR3 is CARGLAVPYEQYF. In nucleotides, the CDR3 is TGTGCCAGGGGACTAGCGGTCCCCTACGAGCAGTACTTC.

V usage is TRBV2 and J usage is TRBJ2-1, with D uncertain. Trimming removed 8 bases from V and 8 bases from J, with 10 bases in between. CDR3 length: 11 residues. Looked up from germline, CDR1 is SNHLY and CDR2 is FYNNEI. The CDR3 reads CASSLVHEQFF. The CDR3, as DNA: TGTGCCAGCTCCTTAGTCCATGAGCAGTTCTTC.

This CDR3 is CAIRATGYEQYF. The CDR3 nucleotides read TGTGCCATCAGGGCGACAGGCTACGAGCAGTACTTC. The V call is TRBV10-3, the J call TRBJ2-7; D is perhaps TRBD1 (6 bases). Germline V gene data show CDR1 as ENHRY and CDR2 as SYGVKD. This CDR3 contains 12 residues. V lost 6 bases and J lost 3, with 9 bases in between.

The chain is built from TRBV28 and TRBJ1-2, with D possibly matching TRBD1 (5 bases). CDR3 length equals 14 residues. Trimming took off 0 bases at V and 2 bases at J, with 7 bases between the two ends. In germline, CDR1 is MDHEN, CDR2 SYDVKM. CDR3 in amino acids: CASSLWAGNYGYTF. The DNA for the CDR3 is TGTGCCAGCAGTTTATGGGCAGGGAACTATGGCTACACCTTC.

This chain joins TRBV2 and TRBJ2-5, with 10 bases that match TRBD2. The V gene end was trimmed by 4 bases and the J gene end by 2 bases; junction bases not matched to a gene: 10. Germline V gives CDR1 SNHLY, CDR2 FYNNEI. The CDR3 spans 17 residues. The CDR3 bases are TGTGCCAGCAGTGTCAGGGCTCTAGCGGGAGTACAAGAGACCCAGTACTTC. Translating gives CASSVRALAGVQETQYF.

This clone is a singleton in its sample. The same CDR3 also results from other DNA sequences found in this sample. The CDR3 here is CASSLGTYYEQYF. The CDR3, as DNA: TGCGCCAGCAGCTTGGGGACATACTACGAGCAGTACTTC. The rearrangement uses TRBV5-1 and TRBJ2-7, with D perhaps matching TRBD1 (5 bases). CDR3 size: 13 residues. The V gene lost 0 bases and the J gene lost 3 bases, with 7 bases spanning the gap. CDR1 and CDR2 from the germline V gene are SGHRS and YFSETQ. The full variable domain, with the rest looked up from reference TRBV5-1 and TRBJ2-7, is KAGVTQTPRYLIKTRGQQVTLSCSPISGHRSVSWYQQTPGQGLQFLFEYFSETQRNKGNFPGRFSGRQFSNSRSEMNVSTLELGDSALYLCASSLGTYYEQYFGPGTRLTVT.

This chain uses TRBV19 with TRBJ2-7, with 11 nucleotides matching TRBD2. The length of the CDR3 is 15 residues. Germline CDR1 reads LNHDA; CDR2 reads SQIVND (reference sequence). V was clipped by 5 bases and J by 7 bases; unmatched bases: 10. The CDR3: CASSVLAGGPGEQYF. The CDR3 DNA sequence: TGTGCCAGTAGTGTCTTAGCGGGAGGGCCGGGGGAGCAGTACTTC.

The chain carries TRBV11-1 and TRBJ2-7; the match to TRBD1 covers 8 bases. Per the germline V gene, CDR1 is SGHAT and CDR2 is FQDESV (reference sequence). This CDR3 is built from 14 residues. Losses at the gene ends were 5 bases for V and 0 bases for J; bases not matched to a gene: 3. The CDR3 DNA sequence: TGTGCCAGCAGCCTCGGGACAGGCTCCTACGAGCAGTACTTC. Translated: CASSLGTGSYEQYF.

V is TRBV10-3 and J is TRBJ1-4, with 7 positions matching TRBD1. This CDR3 is built from 15 residues. Trimming took 2 bases from V and 8 from J; bases not matched to a gene: 8. In germline, CDR1 is ENHRY, CDR2 SYGVKD. The CDR3 DNA sequence: TGTGCCATCAGTGAGCCGACGACAGGGACAGAAAAACTGTTTTTT. This gives the protein CAISEPTTGTEKLFF.

The chain uses TRBV10-3 and TRBJ1-1; tentative D call: TRBD1 (5 bases). The length of the CDR3 is 12 residues. V shed 6 bases and J shed 1 base, with 6 bases lying between them. CDR1 and CDR2 from the germline V gene are ENHRY and SYGVKD. This CDR3 reads CAIRTGNTEAFF. For the CDR3, the DNA is TGTGCCATCAGAACAGGGAACACTGAAGCTTTCTTT.

This clone was detected a few times. The chain uses TRBV6-5 and TRBJ2-1; possible D gene TRBD1, 6 bases. V lost 8 bases, J lost 10 bases, and 21 bases lay in between. This CDR3 region has 14 residues. Germline V lookup: CDR1 MNHEY, CDR2 SVGAGI. CDR3 sequence (DNA): TGTGCCAGCCAGTTTAGGACAGAGGTACGGGAGCAGTTCTTC. Protein product: CASQFRTEVREQFF.

The V gene is TRBV2, the J gene TRBJ1-4; D is undetermined. Trimming took 7 bases from V and 8 from J, leaving 20 bases between them. The CDR3 sequence is 15 residues long. Germline-derived CDR1 and CDR2 are SNHLY and FYNNEI. Here the CDR3 DNA reads TGTGCCAGCACCAACTCCGCGGAGGGATGGGAAAAACTGTTTTTT. Translating gives CASTNSAEGWEKLFF.

This chain connects TRBV4-2 to TRBJ2-2; D perhaps matches TRBD2 (6 bases). Per germline, CDR1 LGHNA and CDR2 YNFKEQ. CDR3 length: 11 residues. V was clipped by 7 bases and J by 8 bases, with 8 bases between them. The CDR3 DNA reads TGTGCCAGCAAGGAGGGGGGGGAGCTGTTTTTT. Translation gives CASKEGGELFF.

This chain links TRBV11-1 with TRBJ2-4, with 8 bases identical to TRBD2. This CDR3 is 14 amino acids long. V gave up 6 bases and J gave up 7 bases; unmatched junction bases: 8. Looked up from germline, CDR1 is SGHAT and CDR2 is FQDESV (reference sequence). The CDR3 sequence: CASSRGLAPNIQYF. DNA of the CDR3: TGTGCCAGCAGTCGTGGACTAGCCCCTAACATTCAGTACTTC.

The rearrangement uses TRBV2 and TRBJ1-1, with TRBD1 as a possible D gene (6 bases). This CDR3 has 12 amino acids. Germline lookup yields CDR1 SNHLY and CDR2 FYNNEI. Trimming pared 5 bases from V and 10 bases from J, leaving 14 bases between. The CDR3 protein is CASSPGTPAAFF. The CDR3 DNA sequence: TGTGCCAGCAGTCCCGGGACACCTGCAGCTTTCTTT.